Here is one T cell receptor beta chain with its context. Antigen specificity is unknown. This table comes from immunoSEQ multiplex PCR, and its TCRdb copy is limited to in-frame clones, with some not included. This sample has 150,000 to 200,000 clones, with 90% found just once. Germline lookup yields CDR1 LNHDA and CDR2 SQIVND (reference sequence). This CDR3 has 14 residues. V gave up 7 bases and J gave up 8 bases, with 20 bases separating them. The data stem from a study of T cell responses to AZD1222 COVID-19 vaccine. Study-wide context: Second doses at about 4 or about 12 weeks were pooled.

Findings and limits, study-wide: Spike-specific TCR breadth rose after two AZD1222 doses, and depth rose as well.

The origin of this receptor is an adult in good health. The genes are TRBV19 and TRBJ1-2; D gene unclear. The material was peripheral blood, obtained on day 0 of AZD1222 vaccination. The CDR3 DNA reads as TGTGCCAGTACCATGGGTCGGATCTCTCACGGCTACACCTTC. Residues: CASTMGRISHGYTF.